This record covers a single TCR beta chain. Antigen unknown. The PCR made use of 60 Vbeta and 13 Jbeta primers. Repertoires were generated with immunoSEQ multiplex PCR, while TCRdb's copy carries only in-frame clones and drops some. The sample yields some 150,000 clones, approximately 9% seen once. These data originate in a study of cytomegalovirus exposure and HLA in healthy donors. Background on the study: Ancestry clustering placed 81% of some 400 genotyped donors in the Caucasian-associated cluster.

This CDR3 spans 12 amino acids. The ends were cut back, 1 base at V and 5 bases at J, with 6 bases in the middle. CDR1 is SGHAT and CDR2 is FQNNGV in the germline V gene. Study conclusions and caveats: The study dropped some indistinguishable V segments, TRBV6-2 and TRBV6-3 among them. Presence/absence analyses assumed roughly uniform sequencing depth across donors, which may not hold. Later, an analysis found that common viral pathogens appeared to be linked with several of the most significant clusters.

This sequence originates from a woman between 35 and 50 years old in good health and CMV-seropositive. The V gene is TRBV11-2, the J gene TRBJ2-7; D unresolved. The sequenced sample was PBMCs. CDR3 nucleotides: TGTGCCAGCAGCTTAGGTCTCCACGAGCAGTACTTC. The encoded protein is CASSLGLHEQYF.